A selection of T cell receptor beta chains follows, all from one sample in a study of T cell repertoires in cytomegalovirus infection. TCRdb used MiXCR to reprocess the reads, holding one entry per CDR3 protein. The table shows around 240,000 distinct CDR3 sequences, with roughly 22% occurring only once. Material: CD8+ T cells from PBMCs. The receptors stem from a human donor in good health (CMV status not recorded). Some clones in this sample may be carry-over from other donors' samples. CDR3s include the opening cysteine and the closing phenylalanine or tryptophan. The order of the fields is D gene, V gene, clone size, J gene, CDR3 DNA, CDR3 protein. A D gene is named only where the DNA matches it firmly. Size values are once, few and many counts, or a class for expanded clones, and some rows have none.

d_call: TRBD2; v_call: TRBV15; clone_size: NA; j_call: TRBJ2-1; cdr3_nt: TGTGCCACCAGCAGGGGACTAGCGAACAGTGAGCAGTTCTTC; cdr3_aa: CATSRGLANSEQFF
d_call: NA; v_call: TRBV20-1; clone_size: NA; j_call: TRBJ2-7; cdr3_nt: TGCAGTGCTAGAGGGGCGGGATTCTACGAGCAGTACTTC; cdr3_aa: CSARGAGFYEQYF
d_call: TRBD1; v_call: TRBV7-2; clone_size: many; j_call: TRBJ2-4; cdr3_nt: TGTGCCAGCAGCCGACAGGGGGCAGGCATTCAGTACTTC; cdr3_aa: CASSRQGAGIQYF
d_call: TRBD2; v_call: TRBV2; clone_size: NA; j_call: TRBJ2-3; cdr3_nt: TGTGCCAGCACGGGGGGGGGCCCGGACACGCAGTATTTT; cdr3_aa: CASTGGGPDTQYF
d_call: NA; v_call: TRBV7-6; clone_size: NA; j_call: TRBJ2-2; cdr3_nt: TGTGCCAGCAGCCCCGGGGCCAGCCCCGGGGAGCTGTTTTTT; cdr3_aa: CASSPGASPGELFF
d_call: NA; v_call: TRBV27; clone_size: few; j_call: TRBJ2-5; cdr3_nt: TGTGCCAGCAGCCGCCCTCCAGGGGCCCTGGGAGAGACCCAGTACTTC; cdr3_aa: CASSRPPGALGETQYF
d_call: TRBD1; v_call: TRBV7-2; clone_size: many; j_call: TRBJ1-5; cdr3_nt: TGTGCCAGCAGCTTATCGTGGGACAGGGGGACGGTGTTGAGCAATCAGCCCCAGCATTTT; cdr3_aa: CASSLSWDRGTVLSNQPQHF
d_call: TRBD2; v_call: TRBV9; clone_size: NA; j_call: TRBJ2-7; cdr3_nt: TGTGCCAGCAGCCCCTCGGGACTAGCGGCCTACGAGCAGTACTTC; cdr3_aa: CASSPSGLAAYEQYF
d_call: NA; v_call: TRBV2; clone_size: many; j_call: TRBJ1-5; cdr3_nt: TGTGCCAGCAGTCCGCGGCCCACAACCGATCAGCCCCAGCATTTT; cdr3_aa: CASSPRPTTDQPQHF
d_call: NA; v_call: TRBV12-3/TRBV12-4; clone_size: NA; j_call: TRBJ2-6; cdr3_nt: TGTGCCACCTTCTGGGCCAACGTCCTGACTTTC; cdr3_aa: CATFWANVLTF
d_call: NA; v_call: TRBV5-4; clone_size: NA; j_call: TRBJ2-5; cdr3_nt: TGTGCCAGCACCTCGCCTGAGGAGACCCAGTACTTC; cdr3_aa: CASTSPEETQYF
d_call: NA; v_call: TRBV29-1; clone_size: NA; j_call: TRBJ1-2; cdr3_nt: TGCAGCGTTGAAATCCCAGGTCATGGCTACACCTTC; cdr3_aa: CSVEIPGHGYTF
d_call: TRBD1; v_call: TRBV12-3/TRBV12-4; clone_size: many; j_call: TRBJ2-5; cdr3_nt: TGTGCCAGCAGCGCCCCGGACAGGGGGCCCGCGAGGAGTCGAGAGACCCAGTACTTC; cdr3_aa: CASSAPDRGPARSRETQYF
d_call: NA; v_call: TRBV12-3/TRBV12-4; clone_size: few; j_call: TRBJ1-2; cdr3_nt: TGTGCCAGCAGTCCCCCGGACGGAGGATTTCACTATGGCTACACCTTC; cdr3_aa: CASSPPDGGFHYGYTF
d_call: NA; v_call: TRBV11-2; clone_size: NA; j_call: TRBJ1-6; cdr3_nt: TGTGCCAGCAGCTCGGCGTGGGGCAGCGGGTCACCCCTCCACTTT; cdr3_aa: CASSSAWGSGSPLHF
d_call: NA; v_call: TRBV5-5; clone_size: few; j_call: TRBJ2-1; cdr3_nt: TGTGCCAGCAGCTTGGGAACAAACCCGGGGGAGCAGTTCTTC; cdr3_aa: CASSLGTNPGEQFF
d_call: NA; v_call: TRBV19; clone_size: few; j_call: TRBJ2-1; cdr3_nt: TGTGCCAGTAGCATGGACAGATACAATGAGCAGTTCTTC; cdr3_aa: CASSMDRYNEQFF
d_call: NA; v_call: TRBV24-1; clone_size: NA; j_call: TRBJ1-1; cdr3_nt: TGTGCCACCAGTGATGGGGGACCTGAAGCTTTCTTT; cdr3_aa: CATSDGGPEAFF
d_call: TRBD1; v_call: TRBV28; clone_size: NA; j_call: TRBJ1-4; cdr3_nt: TGTGCCAGCAGTTCCACCGGGACAGGGGGTCCTAATGAAAAACTGTTTTTT; cdr3_aa: CASSSTGTGGPNEKLFF
d_call: TRBD1; v_call: TRBV24-1; clone_size: NA; j_call: TRBJ2-1; cdr3_nt: TGTGCCACCACCCACGGACAGGCTTACAATGAGCAGTTCTTC; cdr3_aa: CATTHGQAYNEQFF
d_call: NA; v_call: TRBV2; clone_size: many; j_call: TRBJ1-1; cdr3_nt: TGTGCCAGCACCTCAAGGCGTGGGACGGCGAACACTGAAGCTTTCTTT; cdr3_aa: CASTSRRGTANTEAFF
d_call: NA; v_call: TRBV18; clone_size: NA; j_call: TRBJ2-7; cdr3_nt: TGTGCCAGCTCCTTCCCGGGGACTCAGGCCAACGAGCAGTACTTC; cdr3_aa: CASSFPGTQANEQYF
d_call: TRBD1; v_call: TRBV12-3/TRBV12-4; clone_size: NA; j_call: TRBJ1-1; cdr3_nt: TGTGCCAGCAGTTACCGAGGGGGCGCAGGCACTGAAGCTTTCTTT; cdr3_aa: CASSYRGGAGTEAFF
d_call: NA; v_call: TRBV7-3; clone_size: NA; j_call: TRBJ2-3; cdr3_nt: TGTGCCAGCAGCTTTCCTCGGTCGCAGGAGGGATCAGAAACGCAGTATTTT; cdr3_aa: CASSFPRSQEGSETQYF
d_call: NA; v_call: TRBV7-8; clone_size: many; j_call: TRBJ2-7; cdr3_nt: TGTGCCAGCAGCTTAGGAGCGGGCAACTCCTACGAGCAGTACTTC; cdr3_aa: CASSLGAGNSYEQYF
d_call: NA; v_call: TRBV29-1; clone_size: NA; j_call: TRBJ2-7; cdr3_nt: TGCAGCGTTATGGGCCACGAGCAGTACTTC; cdr3_aa: CSVMGHEQYF
d_call: NA; v_call: TRBV7-6; clone_size: many; j_call: TRBJ2-1; cdr3_nt: TGTGCCAGCAGCCCCGCTGGGTTCGGAAATGAGCAGTTCTTC; cdr3_aa: CASSPAGFGNEQFF
d_call: NA; v_call: TRBV6-2/TRBV6-3; clone_size: few; j_call: TRBJ2-1; cdr3_nt: TGTGCCAGCAGTTACAGGCGGGGCCAACCTCGGGATGAGCAGTTCTTC; cdr3_aa: CASSYRRGQPRDEQFF
d_call: TRBD1; v_call: TRBV7-9; clone_size: NA; j_call: TRBJ2-5; cdr3_nt: TGTGCCAGCAGCTGGACAGGGATGGAAGAGAACCAGTACTTC; cdr3_aa: CASSWTGMEENQYF
d_call: NA; v_call: TRBV7-9; clone_size: NA; j_call: TRBJ2-5; cdr3_nt: TGTGCCAGCAGCGATAACCCCTCCCGAGGAGGAGAAGAGACCCAGTACTTC; cdr3_aa: CASSDNPSRGGEETQYF
d_call: NA; v_call: TRBV2; clone_size: NA; j_call: TRBJ2-7; cdr3_nt: TGTGCCAGCAGTGATGGGCTCTCCTACGAGCAGTACTTC; cdr3_aa: CASSDGLSYEQYF
d_call: NA; v_call: TRBV11-3; clone_size: NA; j_call: TRBJ2-1; cdr3_nt: TGTGCCAGCAGCCCCTTAGGGGGGTGGGATGAGCAGTTCTTC; cdr3_aa: CASSPLGGWDEQFF
d_call: NA; v_call: TRBV5-1; clone_size: NA; j_call: TRBJ2-6; cdr3_nt: TGCGCCAGCAGCCCGAGTGGCTCTGGGGCCAACGTCCTGACTTTC; cdr3_aa: CASSPSGSGANVLTF
d_call: TRBD2; v_call: TRBV7-8; clone_size: few; j_call: TRBJ2-5; cdr3_nt: TGTGCCAGCAGCTCGCCGGGACTAGCAATAATCGGCGGAGAGACCCAGTACTTC; cdr3_aa: CASSSPGLAIIGGETQYF
d_call: NA; v_call: TRBV28; clone_size: few; j_call: TRBJ2-7; cdr3_nt: TGTGCCAGCAGTCTATTCAGGACAGATCAGTACTTC; cdr3_aa: CASSLFRTDQYF
d_call: NA; v_call: TRBV6-6; clone_size: NA; j_call: TRBJ1-1; cdr3_nt: TGTGCCACCTTTGGAGGGAACACTGAAGCTTTCTTT; cdr3_aa: CATFGGNTEAFF
d_call: TRBD1; v_call: TRBV7-6; clone_size: many; j_call: TRBJ2-7; cdr3_nt: TGTGCCAGCAGCTCTCGACAGGGGATAAGCTCCTACGAGCAGTACTTC; cdr3_aa: CASSSRQGISSYEQYF
d_call: NA; v_call: TRBV7-6; clone_size: many; j_call: TRBJ1-4; cdr3_nt: TGTGCCAGCAGCTTAGGGGCACCAGGAGAAAAACTGTTTTTT; cdr3_aa: CASSLGAPGEKLFF
d_call: TRBD2; v_call: TRBV7-9; clone_size: many; j_call: TRBJ2-5; cdr3_nt: TGTGCTGGGGGACTAGCGGGGGGGGAAGAGACCCAGTACTTC; cdr3_aa: CAGGLAGGEETQYF
d_call: NA; v_call: TRBV29-1; clone_size: many; j_call: TRBJ2-7; cdr3_nt: TGCAGCGTTGAATCAGACACCTACGAGCAGTACTTC; cdr3_aa: CSVESDTYEQYF
d_call: TRBD2; v_call: TRBV7-2; clone_size: many; j_call: TRBJ2-5; cdr3_nt: TGTGCCAGCAGCTTAGTGCTAGCGGGGGCTAACCGGGAGACCCAGTACTTC; cdr3_aa: CASSLVLAGANRETQYF
d_call: TRBD1; v_call: TRBV7-9; clone_size: NA; j_call: TRBJ2-3; cdr3_nt: TGTGCCAGCAGCCGGGGACAGGGGGCAACAGATACGCAGTATTTT; cdr3_aa: CASSRGQGATDTQYF
d_call: TRBD1; v_call: TRBV5-6; clone_size: NA; j_call: TRBJ2-7; cdr3_nt: TGTGCCAGCAGCAGAGCCCTGACAGGGGTTAACGACGAGCAGTACTTC; cdr3_aa: CASSRALTGVNDEQYF
d_call: TRBD2; v_call: TRBV10-3; clone_size: few; j_call: TRBJ2-1; cdr3_nt: TGTGCCATCAGTGTCTCTAGCGGTGGGGCCTACAATGAGCAGTTCTTC; cdr3_aa: CAISVSSGGAYNEQFF
d_call: NA; v_call: TRBV5-1; clone_size: few; j_call: TRBJ1-1; cdr3_nt: TGTGCCAGCAGCTTAGGGCGGACTGAAGCTTTCTTT; cdr3_aa: CASSLGRTEAFF
d_call: TRBD2; v_call: TRBV7-9; clone_size: many; j_call: TRBJ2-3; cdr3_nt: TGTGCCAGCAGTTTACCCCCTAGCGGTGGTTTGGATACGCAGTATTTT; cdr3_aa: CASSLPPSGGLDTQYF
d_call: NA; v_call: TRBV28; clone_size: once; j_call: TRBJ2-4; cdr3_nt: TGTGCCAGCAGTTTCGACCCCTTCCGGCCATCCATTCAGTACTTC; cdr3_aa: CASSFDPFRPSIQYF
d_call: NA; v_call: TRBV2; clone_size: NA; j_call: TRBJ1-1; cdr3_nt: TGTGCCAGCAGTGGTACAAGGGGAGCTTTCTTT; cdr3_aa: CASSGTRGAFF
d_call: NA; v_call: TRBV29-1; clone_size: NA; j_call: TRBJ2-7; cdr3_nt: TGCAGCGTTGCGGTTGGGGGTTCCTACGAGCAGTACTTC; cdr3_aa: CSVAVGGSYEQYF
d_call: NA; v_call: TRBV12-3/TRBV12-4; clone_size: many; j_call: TRBJ2-7; cdr3_nt: TGTGCCAGCAGTTCCGGCCTCCACGAGCAGTACTTC; cdr3_aa: CASSSGLHEQYF
d_call: TRBD1; v_call: TRBV4-1; clone_size: many; j_call: TRBJ2-7; cdr3_nt: TGCGCCAGCAGCCAGGCCGGGACAGCCGCCTACGAGCAGTACTTC; cdr3_aa: CASSQAGTAAYEQYF
d_call: NA; v_call: TRBV15; clone_size: NA; j_call: TRBJ1-4; cdr3_nt: TGTGCCACCAGGACGAACTCCAATGAAAAACTGTTTTTT; cdr3_aa: CATRTNSNEKLFF
d_call: TRBD2; v_call: TRBV5-4; clone_size: NA; j_call: TRBJ2-1; cdr3_nt: TGTGCCAGCAGCTTTTCAGGGAGGGTTGATGAGCAGTTCTTC; cdr3_aa: CASSFSGRVDEQFF
d_call: NA; v_call: TRBV2; clone_size: few; j_call: TRBJ2-5; cdr3_nt: TGTGCCAGCAGTGAGGGGAGGTACCAAGAGACCCAGTACTTC; cdr3_aa: CASSEGRYQETQYF
d_call: NA; v_call: TRBV28; clone_size: many; j_call: TRBJ2-3; cdr3_nt: TGTGCCAGCAGTGCAGACAGCTACACAGATACGCAGTATTTT; cdr3_aa: CASSADSYTDTQYF